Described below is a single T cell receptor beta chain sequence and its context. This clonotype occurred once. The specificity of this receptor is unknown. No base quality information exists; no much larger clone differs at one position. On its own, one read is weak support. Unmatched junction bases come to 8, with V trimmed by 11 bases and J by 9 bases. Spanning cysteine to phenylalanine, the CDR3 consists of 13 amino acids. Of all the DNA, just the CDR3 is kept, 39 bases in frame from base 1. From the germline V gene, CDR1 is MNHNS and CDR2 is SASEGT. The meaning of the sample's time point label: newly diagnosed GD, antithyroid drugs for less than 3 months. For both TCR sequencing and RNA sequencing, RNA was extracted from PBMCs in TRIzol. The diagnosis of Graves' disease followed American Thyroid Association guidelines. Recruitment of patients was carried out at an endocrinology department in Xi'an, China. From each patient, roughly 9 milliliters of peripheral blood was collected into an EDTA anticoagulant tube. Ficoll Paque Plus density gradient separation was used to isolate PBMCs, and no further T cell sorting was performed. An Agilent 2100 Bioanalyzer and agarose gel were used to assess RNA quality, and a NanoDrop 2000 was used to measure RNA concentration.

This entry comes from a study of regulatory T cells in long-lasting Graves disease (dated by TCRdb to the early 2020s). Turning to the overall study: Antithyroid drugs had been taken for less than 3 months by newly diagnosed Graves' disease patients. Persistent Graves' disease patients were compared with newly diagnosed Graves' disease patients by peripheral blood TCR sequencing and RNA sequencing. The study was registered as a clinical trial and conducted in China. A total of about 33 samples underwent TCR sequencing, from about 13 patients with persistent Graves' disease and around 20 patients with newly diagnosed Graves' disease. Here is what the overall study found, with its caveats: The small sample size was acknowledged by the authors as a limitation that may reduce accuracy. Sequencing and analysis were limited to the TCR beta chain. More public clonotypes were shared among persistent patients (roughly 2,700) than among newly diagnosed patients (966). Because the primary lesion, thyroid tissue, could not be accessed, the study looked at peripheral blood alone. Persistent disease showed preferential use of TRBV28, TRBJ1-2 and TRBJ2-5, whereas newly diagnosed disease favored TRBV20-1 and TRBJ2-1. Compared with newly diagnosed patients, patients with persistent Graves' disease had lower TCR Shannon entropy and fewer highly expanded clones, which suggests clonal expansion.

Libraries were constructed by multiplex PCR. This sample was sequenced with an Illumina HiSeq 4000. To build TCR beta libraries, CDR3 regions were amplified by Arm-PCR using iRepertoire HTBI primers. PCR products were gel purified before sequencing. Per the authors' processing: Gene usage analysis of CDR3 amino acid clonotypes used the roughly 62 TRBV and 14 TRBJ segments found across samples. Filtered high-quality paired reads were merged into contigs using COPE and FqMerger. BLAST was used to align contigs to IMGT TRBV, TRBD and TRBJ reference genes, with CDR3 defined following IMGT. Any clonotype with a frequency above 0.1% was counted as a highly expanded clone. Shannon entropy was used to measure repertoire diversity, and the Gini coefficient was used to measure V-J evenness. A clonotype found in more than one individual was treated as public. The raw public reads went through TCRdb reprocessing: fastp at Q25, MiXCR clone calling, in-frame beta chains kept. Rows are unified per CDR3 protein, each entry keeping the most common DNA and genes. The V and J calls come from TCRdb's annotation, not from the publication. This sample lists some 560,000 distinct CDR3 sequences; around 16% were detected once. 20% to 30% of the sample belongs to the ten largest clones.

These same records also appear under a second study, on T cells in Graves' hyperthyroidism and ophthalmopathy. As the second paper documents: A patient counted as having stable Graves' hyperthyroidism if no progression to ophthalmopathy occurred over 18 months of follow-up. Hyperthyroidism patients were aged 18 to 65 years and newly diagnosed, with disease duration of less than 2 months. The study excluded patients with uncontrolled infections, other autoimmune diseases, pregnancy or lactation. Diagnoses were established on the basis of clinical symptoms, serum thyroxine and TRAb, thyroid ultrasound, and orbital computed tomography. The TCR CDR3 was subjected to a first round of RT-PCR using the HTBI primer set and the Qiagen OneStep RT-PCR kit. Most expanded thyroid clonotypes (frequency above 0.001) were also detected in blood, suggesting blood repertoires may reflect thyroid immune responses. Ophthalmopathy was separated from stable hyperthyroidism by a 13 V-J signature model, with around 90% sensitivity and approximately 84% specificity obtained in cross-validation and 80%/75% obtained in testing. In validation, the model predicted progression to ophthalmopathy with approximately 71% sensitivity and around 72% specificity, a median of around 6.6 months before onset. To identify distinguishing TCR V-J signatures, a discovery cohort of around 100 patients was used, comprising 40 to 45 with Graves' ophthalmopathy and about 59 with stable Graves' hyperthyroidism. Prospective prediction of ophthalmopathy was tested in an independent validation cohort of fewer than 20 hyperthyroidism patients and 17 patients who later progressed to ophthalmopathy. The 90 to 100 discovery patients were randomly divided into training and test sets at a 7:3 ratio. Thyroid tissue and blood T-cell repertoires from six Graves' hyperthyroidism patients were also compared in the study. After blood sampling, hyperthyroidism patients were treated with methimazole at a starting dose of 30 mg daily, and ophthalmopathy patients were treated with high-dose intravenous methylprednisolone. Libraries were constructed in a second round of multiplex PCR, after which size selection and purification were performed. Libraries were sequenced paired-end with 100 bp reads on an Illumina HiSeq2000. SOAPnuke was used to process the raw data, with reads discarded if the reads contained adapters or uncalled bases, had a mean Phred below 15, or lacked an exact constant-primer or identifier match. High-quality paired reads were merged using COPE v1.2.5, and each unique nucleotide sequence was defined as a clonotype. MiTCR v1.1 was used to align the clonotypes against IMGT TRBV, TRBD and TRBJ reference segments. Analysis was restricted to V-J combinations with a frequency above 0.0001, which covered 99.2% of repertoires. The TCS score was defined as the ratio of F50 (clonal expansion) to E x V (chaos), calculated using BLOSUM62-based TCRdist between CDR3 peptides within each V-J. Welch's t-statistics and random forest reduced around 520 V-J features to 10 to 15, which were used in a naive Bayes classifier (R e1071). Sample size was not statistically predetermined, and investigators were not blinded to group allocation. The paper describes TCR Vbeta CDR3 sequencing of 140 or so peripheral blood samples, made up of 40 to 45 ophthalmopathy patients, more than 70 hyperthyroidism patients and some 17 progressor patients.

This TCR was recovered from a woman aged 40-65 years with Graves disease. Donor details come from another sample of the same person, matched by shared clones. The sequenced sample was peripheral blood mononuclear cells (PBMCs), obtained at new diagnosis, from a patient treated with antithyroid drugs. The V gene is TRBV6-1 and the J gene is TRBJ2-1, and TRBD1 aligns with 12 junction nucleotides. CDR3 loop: CAVRGTGGSEQFF. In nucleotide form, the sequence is TGTGCCGTGCGGGGGACAGGGGGCAGTGAGCAGTTCTTC.